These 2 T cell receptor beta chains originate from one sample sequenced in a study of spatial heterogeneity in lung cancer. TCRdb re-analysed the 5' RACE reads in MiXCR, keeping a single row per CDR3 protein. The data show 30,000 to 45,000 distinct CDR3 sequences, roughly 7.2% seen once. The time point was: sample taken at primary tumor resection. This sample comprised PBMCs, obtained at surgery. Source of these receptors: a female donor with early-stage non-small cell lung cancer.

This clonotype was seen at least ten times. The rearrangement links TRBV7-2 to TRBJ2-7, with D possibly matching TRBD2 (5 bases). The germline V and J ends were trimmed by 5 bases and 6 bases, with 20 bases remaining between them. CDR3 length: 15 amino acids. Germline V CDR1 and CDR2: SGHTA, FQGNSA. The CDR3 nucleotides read TGTGCCAGCAGCCCGGCCGGGCGGGCGTCGGTCGAGCAGTACTTC. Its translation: CASSPAGRASVEQYF.

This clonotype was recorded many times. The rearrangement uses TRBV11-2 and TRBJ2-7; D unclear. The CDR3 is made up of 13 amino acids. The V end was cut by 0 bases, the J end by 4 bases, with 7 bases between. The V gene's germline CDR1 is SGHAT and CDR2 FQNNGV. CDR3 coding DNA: TGTGCCAGCAGCTTAGAGCTGGGTTACGAGCAGTACTTC. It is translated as CASSLELGYEQYF.